These 27 T cell receptor beta chains share one sample of origin, sequenced in a study of molecular identifiers for immune sequencing clone quantification. In TCRdb, the PCR reads were re-called with MiXCR into one record per CDR3 protein. Seen here are about 640,000 distinct CDR3 sequences, 15% to 20% observed once, and the top ten hold under 0.95%. The sequencing input was naive CD8+ T cells from blood, with Jurkat cell RNA spiked in. Subset described: FACS-sorted CD8+CD4-CCR7+CD45RA+ naive T cells. The source of these receptors is a human donor in good health. Some libraries in this study had Jurkat cell RNA spiked in.

This clonotype has at least ten counts. This chain connects TRBV4-1 to TRBJ2-7; no reliable D call. V was cut by 1 base and J by 2 bases, with 12 bases left in between. The V gene's germline CDR1 is MGHRA and CDR2 YSYEKL. CDR3 length: 15 residues. CDR3 residues: CASSQVAEETYEQYF. In nucleotides, the CDR3 is TGCGCCAGCAGCCAAGTGGCAGAAGAGACCTACGAGCAGTACTTC.

This clonotype was seen many times. CDR3 DNA sequence: TGTGCCAGCAGCCAGGAGACAGGGAATAGCAATCAGCCCCAGCATTTT. This gives the protein CASSQETGNSNQPQHF. J is TRBJ1-5 and V is TRBV3-1, with TRBD1 matching 7 bases. The CDR3 totals 16 residues. Germline assignment: CDR1 LGHDT and CDR2 YNNKEL (reference sequence). Trimming cost V 3 bases and J 0 bases; bases outside gene matches: 5. Full variable domain (remainder filled in from reference TRBV3-1 and TRBJ1-5): DTAVSQTPKYLVTQMGNDKSIKCEQNLGHDTMYWYKQDSKKFLKIMFSYNNKELIINETVPNRFSPKSPDKAHLNLHINSLELGDSAVYFCASSQETGNSNQPQHFGDGTRLSIL.

V usage is TRBV27 and J usage is TRBJ2-5; the D is unclear. The CDR3 consists of 12 residues. Germline V lookup: CDR1 MNHEY, CDR2 SMNVEV (reference sequence). V lost 3 bases and J lost 7, with 9 bases in between. DNA of the CDR3: TGTGCCAGCAGTTTCGTAGTAGGGACCCAGTACTTC. It translates to CASSFVVGTQYF.

This clonotype has a count of ten or more. The V call is TRBV6-5, the J call TRBJ2-1; 11 nucleotides match TRBD2. Trimming took 5 bases from V and 6 from J; bases not matched to a gene: 6. Germline V gene data show CDR1 as MNHEY and CDR2 as SVGAGI. This CDR3 has 15 residues. CDR3 loop: CASSPLAGGPNEQFF. The CDR3 DNA reads TGTGCCAGCAGTCCTCTAGCGGGGGGTCCCAATGAGCAGTTCTTC.

As for this clonotype: A much larger clone lies one base from this, so it may be a read error. The chain is built from TRBV7-8 and TRBJ2-7; D may be TRBD2 (5 bases). Germline V gene lookup returns CDR1 SGHVS and CDR2 FQNEAQ. The CDR3 runs 12 residues. CDR3: CARSLVTGEQYF. The CDR3 nucleotides are TGTGCCAGGAGCTTAGTTACGGGGGAGCAGTACTTC.

The chain employs TRBV27 and TRBJ2-5; 9 nucleotides line up with TRBD1. The CDR3 loop spans 16 amino acids. V was pared by 5 bases and J by 4 bases, with 11 bases of the junction left unmatched. Germline CDR1 and CDR2: MNHEY and SMNVEV (reference sequence). The CDR3: CASSLGATGGGETQYF. DNA for the CDR3: TGTGCCAGCAGTCTAGGGGCGACAGGGGGAGGAGAGACCCAGTACTTC.

With respect to this clonotype: This could be a read error, since a much larger clone is one nucleotide away. This chain joins TRBV4-2 and TRBJ2-3; 7 nucleotides agree with TRBD2. This CDR3 comprises 15 residues. Germline CDR1 and CDR2: LGHNA and YNFKEQ. CDR3 nucleotide sequence: TGTGTCAGCAGCCAAGAACAGCGGGATACAGATACGCAGTATTTT. This translates into CVSSQEQRDTDTQYF.

A remark on this clonotype: A much larger clonotype is one base distant, so this may be a read error. The genes are TRBV15 and TRBJ2-2; weak D call: TRBD2 (6 bases). This CDR3 region has 13 residues. Germline CDR1 reads LNHNV; CDR2 reads YYDKDF (reference sequence). Here the CDR3 reads CATSVRNTGGLFF. CDR3 sequence (DNA): TGTGCCACCAGCGTCAGGAACACCGGGGGGCTGTTTTTT.

This clonotype came up many times. The chain carries TRBV6-5 and TRBJ2-5; 7 bases are shared with TRBD1. The CDR3 has 17 amino acids. Germline V gene data show CDR1 as MNHEY and CDR2 as SVGAGI. Trimming took 6 bases from V and 7 from J; bases not matched to a gene: 20. As DNA, the CDR3 is TGTGCCAGCAGCCCCCATCCGGGGACAGCAGGAACGGGGACCCAGTACTTC. Translating gives CASSPHPGTAGTGTQYF.

This clonotype occurred many times. CDR3 in DNA: TGCGCCAGCAGCACCGACGACCAAGAGACCCAGTACTTC. The encoded protein is CASSTDDQETQYF. The chain carries TRBV5-1 and TRBJ2-5; no clear D gene. The germline V gene encodes CDR1 SGHRS and CDR2 YFSETQ. This CDR3 contains 13 residues. V lost 4 bases and J 0 bases, leaving 7 bases between the germline ends.

This clonotype was observed many times. The J gene is TRBJ2-7, the V gene TRBV7-9; 7 bases map to TRBD1. Germline CDR1 and CDR2: SEHNR and FQNEAQ (reference sequence). This CDR3 contains 14 residues. The J segment lost 3 bases and the V segment lost 7 bases, leaving 9 bases of the junction unmatched. The CDR3: CASTSGTAYYEQYF. CDR3 sequence (DNA): TGTGCCAGCACCTCCGGGACAGCCTACTACGAGCAGTACTTC.

This clonotype was seen repeatedly, ten times or more. The chain joins TRBV4-1 to TRBJ2-7, with 9 bases identical to TRBD2. The CDR3 loop spans 16 amino acids. Per the germline V gene, CDR1 is MGHRA and CDR2 is YSYEKL. Unmatched junction bases numbered 9, after V lost 2 bases and J lost 4 bases. The CDR3, as DNA: TGCGCCAGCAGCCAACAACCGGGACTAGCTGTTTACGAGCAGTACTTC. It yields the protein CASSQQPGLAVYEQYF.

This clonotype was detected many times. The chain is built from TRBV4-1 and TRBJ2-7; D gene ambiguous. Per the germline V gene, CDR1 is MGHRA and CDR2 is YSYEKL. This CDR3 region has 15 residues. Trimming pared 1 base from V and 5 bases from J, leaving 15 bases between. CDR3 in amino acids: CASSQVELRVNEQYF. Here the CDR3 DNA reads TGCGCCAGCAGCCAAGTTGAACTAAGGGTAAACGAGCAGTACTTC.

Note on this clonotype: A read error may account for a junction end that differs from germline. V is TRBV27 and J is TRBJ1-1; D is perhaps TRBD1 (5 bases). Germline V lookup: CDR1 MNHEY, CDR2 SMNVEV (reference sequence). There are 13 residues in the CDR3. The CDR3 is CASSLTVNTEALF. The CDR3 DNA is TGTGCCAGCAGTTTGACAGTCAACACTGAAGCTCTCTTT.

There are many counts of this clonotype. CDR3 in amino acids: CASSLTGGYQPQHF. DNA for the CDR3: TGTGCCAGCAGCCTGACAGGGGGCTATCAGCCCCAGCATTTT. V gene TRBV28 combines with J gene TRBJ1-5; 10 nucleotides agree with TRBD1. Germline lookup yields CDR1 MDHEN and CDR2 SYDVKM. Trimming cost V 6 bases and J 5 bases; bases outside gene matches: 4. This CDR3 has 14 residues.

In regard to this clonotype: One end of the junction is discordant with germline, which a read error may explain. CDR3 region: CATKAGTGDYERYF. The DNA of the CDR3 is TGTGCCACCAAGGCCGGGACGGGGGACTACGAGCGGTACTTC. The chain links TRBV19 to TRBJ2-7; 7 bases are a match to TRBD2. CDR1 LNHDA and CDR2 SQIVND come from the germline V gene (reference sequence). The CDR3 consists of 14 residues.

The chain links TRBV4-3 to TRBJ2-1; the match to TRBD2 covers 8 bases. Germline assignment: CDR1 LGHNA and CDR2 YSLEER. V lost 0 bases, J lost 7 bases, and 11 bases stayed unmatched. The CDR3 loop spans 17 amino acids. DNA of the CDR3: TGCGCCAGCAGCCAAGATGGAGCGGGGGTAAAAACAAATGAGCAGTTCTTC. Its protein product is CASSQDGAGVKTNEQFF.

This clonotype came up many times. J is TRBJ2-3 and V is TRBV3-1, with D possibly matching TRBD1 (6 bases). CDR1 LGHDT and CDR2 YNNKEL come from the germline V gene (reference sequence). This CDR3 contains 14 residues. Between the trimmed V and J ends, which lost 5 bases and 2 bases, there was a span of 11 bases. The CDR3 DNA is TGTGCCAGCAGCTGGGGGCGCTACACAGATACGCAGTATTTT. This codes for CASSWGRYTDTQYF.

At least ten counts were recorded for this clonotype. The chain joins TRBV20-1 to TRBJ2-7; 7 bases are shared with TRBD2. The CDR3 is 13 amino acids. Trimming at V came to 4 bases and at J to 3 bases, leaving 6 bases not matched to a gene. CDR1 DFQATT and CDR2 SNEGSKA come from the germline V gene (reference sequence). In DNA form, the CDR3 reads TGCAGTGCTAAGGGGACTACTTTCTACGAGCAGTACTTC. Translation: CSAKGTTFYEQYF.

There are many counts of this clonotype. CDR3 DNA: TGCGCCAGCAGCCAACTAACAGGGGGATCCAACACTGAAGCTTTCTTT. The encoded protein is CASSQLTGGSNTEAFF. This chain connects TRBV4-3 to TRBJ1-1; 8 positions agree with TRBD1. The germline gives CDR1 LGHNA, CDR2 YSLEER. J gave up 2 bases and V 2 bases, and 7 bases lay outside the gene matches. The CDR3 consists of 16 residues.

Ten or more counts support this clonotype. The chain uses TRBV7-9 and TRBJ2-2; D uncertain. From germline, CDR1 is SEHNR and CDR2 FQNEAQ (reference sequence). The CDR3 spans 16 residues. V was pared by 5 bases and J by 3 bases, with 16 bases between. The DNA of the CDR3 is TGTGCCAGCAGCATTTCTGCTCGGAGTTACACCGGGGAGCTGTTTTTT. Residues: CASSISARSYTGELFF.

In its sample, this clonotype was seen many times. The rearrangement joins TRBV13 to TRBJ2-2, with a tentative D call TRBD2 (5 bases). Trimming removed 5 bases from V and 4 bases from J, with 8 bases in between. The CDR3 has 13 amino acids. In germline, CDR1 is PRHDT, CDR2 FYEKMQ (reference sequence). CDR3 region: CASSITSTGELFF. The DNA of the CDR3 is TGTGCCAGCAGCATCACTAGCACCGGGGAGCTGTTTTTT.

A remark on this clonotype: Mismatch with germline at one junction end may stem from a read error. The rearrangement joins TRBV28 to TRBJ1-4; D perhaps matches TRBD1 (6 bases). CDR1 is MDHEN, CDR2 SYDVKM, per germline. CDR3 length: 13 residues. The CDR3 sequence: CASSFGGNEKLSF. The DNA of the CDR3 is TGTGCCAGCAGTTTTGGGGGCAATGAAAAACTGTCTTTT.

Remarks on this clonotype: At one end the junction does not follow the germline gene, possibly because of a read error. CDR3 nucleotide sequence: TGTGCCAGCAGCAGCGACAGCGACTACGGGCAGTACTTC. Protein product: CASSSDSDYGQYF. The J gene is TRBJ2-7, the V gene TRBV2; D is possibly TRBD1 or TRBD2 (5 bases each). The CDR3 is 13 amino acids. Germline V lookup: CDR1 SNHLY, CDR2 FYNNEI.

The sample holds many counts of this clonotype. V is TRBV20-1 and J is TRBJ2-7; D perhaps matches TRBD1 (6 bases). V was cut by 6 bases and J by 3 bases, with 15 bases left in between. CDR1 is DFQATT and CDR2 is SNEGSKA in the germline V gene (reference sequence). This CDR3 spans 13 amino acids. In nucleotides, the CDR3 is TGCAGTGCCCCAGGGGAGCTGGACTACGAGCAGTACTTC. Translated, it gives CSAPGELDYEQYF.

In regard to this clonotype: Given a much more abundant clone one base away, this may be a read error. V gene TRBV2 combines with J gene TRBJ1-1; no definite D call. The germline V gene has CDR1 SNHLY and CDR2 FYNNEI. This CDR3 has 14 amino acids. CDR3 region: CANSEVYRGTEAFF. The CDR3 DNA reads TGTGCCAACAGTGAAGTGTACCGAGGCACTGAAGCTTTCTTT.

This clonotype was seen ten or more times. The rearrangement uses TRBV30 and TRBJ1-5, with a possible D match to TRBD1 (5 bases). Germline V gene data show CDR1 as GTSNPN and CDR2 as SVGIG (reference sequence). This CDR3 region has 14 residues. The ends were cut back, 1 base at V and 3 bases at J, with 10 bases in the middle. CDR3: CAWSGGFYNQPQHF. The CDR3 nucleotides read TGTGCCTGGAGTGGGGGCTTCTACAATCAGCCCCAGCATTTT. Filled out from reference TRBV30 and TRBJ1-5, the complete variable domain reads SQTIHQWPATLVQPVGSPLSLECTVEGTSNPNLYWYRQAAGRGLQLLFYSVGIGQISSEVPQNLSASRPQDRQFILSSKKLLLSDSGFYLCAWSGGFYNQPQHFGDGTRLSIL.